This TCR beta chain originates from a study of molecular identifiers for immune sequencing clone quantification (dated by TCRdb to the late 2010s). For the study in its entirety: For a replicate experiment, the RNA from either approximately 20,000 or 100,000 naive CD8 T cells was divided into five aliquots, and four of those aliquots went on to sequencing. This methods study benchmarked molecular-identifier clustering-based TCR repertoire sequencing (MIDCIRS) and TCR RNA copy counting, using CD8 T cells to do so.

Overall study results and their limits: Without barcode sub-clustering, chimeric consensus sequences inflated TCR diversity; chimeras reached as high as 47%. Spiked-in Jurkat TCR RNA (approximately 10 copies' worth), which is not part of the donor repertoire, was contained in the naive libraries. Highly expanded clone sizes could be underestimated because identical TCR molecules may share a barcode. Modeling estimated about 3.3 recovered TCR RNA copies per cell, compared with about 10 by digital PCR, which implies approximately 30% capture efficiency. Even against a background of around 900,000 naive CD8 T cells, spiked-in Jurkat TCR RNA amounting to a single cell's worth was reported to be detectable. In CMV-specific effector cells, over 97% of molecules were held by clones above 20 RNA copies, whereas under 1% of molecules were held by such clones in naive cells.

The library was made by PCR. Sequencer: Illumina HiSeq 4000. Preparation of bulk TCR libraries followed a previously described approach, with the TCR primers listed in Table S5. Purification of total RNA was performed with the Qiagen AllPrep DNA/RNA kit. Before analysis, reads from multiple sequencing runs of one library were combined. As for the original processing: Reads were retained only if an exact TCR constant sequence was present, and the retained reads were trimmed to 150 nt and grouped according to their 12-nt molecular barcodes. Reads within each barcode group were sub-clustered using a 15% Levenshtein threshold, and quality-weighted consensus sequences were constructed for each RNA molecule. Non-functional sequences were removed, as were lower-count sequences one edit away from another. Based on a fit of two negative binomial distributions, barcode sub-clusters having less than 20% of the maximum read count were discarded. TCRdb cleaned the public reads at Q25 with fastp, built clones with MiXCR and kept in-frame beta chains. Under each unique CDR3 protein, matching rows form one entry showing the most common genes and DNA. V and J calls and clone size were set by TCRdb, not the authors. The sample data list about 640,000 distinct CDR3 sequences, and 20% of these were observed just once. The biggest ten clones account for 0.75% to 0.95% of the sample.

Taken from the germline V gene, the CDR1 and CDR2 loops are SGHRS and YFSETQ. The junction shows trimming of 1 base on V and 5 bases on J, plus 13 bases between the germline ends. Reading from cysteine to phenylalanine, the CDR3 counts 15 amino acids. Here the CDR3 DNA is all that survives: 45 bases in frame from base 1. This clonotype was seen many times. The antigen this receptor binds is unknown. Base qualities are not provided; no much larger clone lies one nucleotide away. Libraries of naive CD8 T cells were built from around 20,000 to 990,000 sorted cells, with 10%, 30% or 50% of the purified RNA used. On a BD FACSAria II, naive CD8 T cells were FACS-sorted as CD8+CD4-CCR7+CD45RA+ and collected into RLT Plus buffer. Detection sensitivity was tested by spiking Jurkat RNA equal to roughly ten TCR copies' worth into samples containing about 19,000-1,000,000 naive CD8 T cells. CD8 T cells were enriched with RosetteSep CD8+ T Cell Enrichment Cocktail and Ficoll-Paque, followed by ACK red cell lysis.

Specimen: naive CD8+ T cells from blood, with Jurkat cell RNA spiked in. In the paper's terms, the cell subset or site label means: FACS-sorted CD8+CD4-CCR7+CD45RA+ naive T cells. The TCR was taken from a human donor in good health. Some libraries in this study had Jurkat cell RNA spiked in. The chain was built from TRBV5-1 and TRBJ1-5, with the D gene call left open. The sequenced DNA is TGCGCCAGCAGCTTGTCGTGGGGAGGAGATCAGCCCCAGCATTTT. Its product reads: CASSLSWGGDQPQHF. Supplemented by the reference TRBV5-1 and TRBJ1-5 proteins around the CDR3, the complete variable domain is KAGVTQTPRYLIKTRGQQVTLSCSPISGHRSVSWYQQTPGQGLQFLFEYFSETQRNKGNFPGRFSGRQFSNSRSEMNVSTLELGDSALYLCASSLSWGGDQPQHFGDGTRLSIL.